Listed here are 28 T cell receptor beta chains from one sample, sequenced in a study of T cell repertoires in cytomegalovirus infection. What these receptors recognize is not known. TCRdb recomputed calls from the reads with MiXCR, one row per CDR3 protein. The repertoire holds about a million distinct CDR3 sequences, with approximately 31% as singletons. The specimen comprised cultured CD8+ T cells from PBMCs, sampled from culture after CMV antigen stimulation. Every receptor here comes from a human donor in good health (CMV status not recorded). Some clones in this sample may be carry-over from other donors' samples.

The V call is TRBV9, the J call TRBJ2-6; 9 bases line up with TRBD1. Trimming removed 2 bases from V and 0 bases from J; junction bases left unmatched: 6. Germline V CDR1 and CDR2: SGDLS, YYNGEE. The CDR3 loop spans 18 amino acids. The CDR3 region is CASSVTGGPRSGANVLTF. CDR3 nucleotide sequence: TGTGCCAGCAGCGTCACAGGGGGCCCACGCTCTGGGGCCAACGTCCTGACTTTC.

This chain joins TRBV5-5 and TRBJ2-7; possibly TRBD1 or TRBD2 for D (5 bases each). The germline gives CDR1 SGHKS, CDR2 YYEKEE (reference sequence). This CDR3 spans 15 amino acids. The CDR3 here is CATSLVSGSSYEQYV. Here the CDR3 DNA reads TGTGCCACCAGCTTGGTTTCAGGGAGCTCCTACGAGCAGTACGTC.

On this clonotype: A read error is possible here, since a much larger clone lies one base away. This sequence joins TRBV12-3 or TRBV12-4 and TRBJ2-3; 8 bases are shared with TRBD2. The CDR3 totals 14 residues. J lost 5 bases, V lost 9 bases, and 10 bases had no gene match. The DNA of the CDR3 is TGTGCCAGTTTTGGGGGACTAGTTGGAGATACGCAGTATTTT. This encodes CASFGGLVGDTQYF.

The gene calls are TRBV7-9 and TRBJ1-2; TRBD1 matches at 9 bases. Germline CDR1 is SEHNR and CDR2 is FQNEAQ (reference sequence). The CDR3 has 17 amino acids. V shed 6 bases, J shed 3 bases, and the junction held 14 bases outside the gene matches. The CDR3 bases are TGTGCCAGCAGGATGACTCCAACAGGGGGCGCAGACTATGGCTACACCTTC. It encodes CASRMTPTGGADYGYTF.

This chain uses TRBV10-3 with TRBJ2-3, with a weak D call TRBD2 (6 bases). Germline assignment: CDR1 ENHRY and CDR2 SYGVKD. This CDR3 is 17 amino acids long. The ends were cut back, 7 bases at V and 1 base at J, with 21 bases in the middle. In nucleotides, the CDR3 is TGTGCCATCATAGGTGACACGGAGGGAATGGGCACAGATACGCAGTATTTT. It yields the protein CAIIGDTEGMGTDTQYF.

The chain couples TRBV19 to TRBJ2-1; possible D gene TRBD2, 5 bases. CDR1 is LNHDA and CDR2 is SQIVND in the germline V gene (reference sequence). The CDR3 runs to 14 residues. The V and J ends lost 1 base and 9 bases respectively, with 13 bases between them. CDR3 nucleotide sequence: TGTGCCAGTAGTATAGGGGAGACCCTCCTTGAGCAGTTCTTC. Translating gives CASSIGETLLEQFF.

The chain uses TRBV28 and TRBJ2-7, with 8 bases fitting TRBD2. Germline V gives CDR1 MDHEN, CDR2 SYDVKM. V lost 2 bases to trimming and J lost 2 bases; unmatched junction nucleotides: 5. The CDR3 is 15 residues long. CDR3 bases: TGTGCCAGCAGTTTACGGGGGGGGGAGACCTACGAGCAGTACGTC. Residues: CASSLRGGETYEQYV.

For the CDR3, the DNA is TGTGCCAGTAGTGCAAGACTTACACCGTACAATGAGCAGTTCTTC. Translating it yields CASSARLTPYNEQFF. This chain links TRBV19 with TRBJ2-1, with D uncertain. Germline V lookup: CDR1 LNHDA, CDR2 SQIVND (reference sequence). This CDR3 has 15 amino acids. V was pared by 5 bases and J by 4 bases, with 15 bases between.

This clonotype was observed at least ten times. The CDR3 DNA reads as TGTGCCAGCAGTCACAACCCGGCCACGGAAGCTTTCTTT. Protein sequence: CASSHNPATEAFF. The chain recombines TRBV2 with TRBJ1-1; no reliable D call. Trimming cost V 5 bases and J 8 bases, with 15 bases left between them. The CDR3 is 13 residues long. Per germline, CDR1 SNHLY and CDR2 FYNNEI.

DNA for the CDR3: TGTGCCAGCAGTTTGGGACAGAGAGGTCTGAGTGAGCAGTACGTC. Protein product: CASSLGQRGLSEQYV. The chain links TRBV28 to TRBJ2-7; the match to TRBD1 covers 7 bases. The CDR3 has 15 amino acids. V lost 3 bases and J lost 7; bases outside the gene matches: 12. CDR1 and CDR2 (germline): MDHEN, SYDVKM.

The chain combines TRBV15 with TRBJ1-1, with D uncertain. Germline CDR1 reads LNHNV; CDR2 reads YYDKDF (reference sequence). Trimming left V 1 base short and J 4 bases short, with 10 bases between. The CDR3 runs to 14 residues. CDR3 sequence (DNA): TGTGCCACCAGCAGAGCGACCCTGGGCACTGAAGCTTTCTTT. Translated: CATSRATLGTEAFF.

This clonotype was counted ten times or more. This chain links TRBV7-9 with TRBJ2-2; the match to TRBD2 covers 12 bases. The CDR3 consists of 18 residues. Germline lookup yields CDR1 SEHNR and CDR2 FQNEAQ (reference sequence). The trim removed 3 bases at V and 2 bases at J, leaving 7 bases unmatched. In nucleotides, the CDR3 is TGTGCCAGCAGCTTTCCGACTAGCGGGGGCCCTAACACCGGGGAGCTGTTTTTT. It yields the protein CASSFPTSGGPNTGELFF. Drawing the rest from reference TRBV7-9 and TRBJ2-2, the complete variable domain is DTGVSQNPRHKITKRGQNVTFRCDPISEHNRLYWYRQTLGQGPEFLTYFQNEAQLEKSRLLSDRFSAERPKGSFSTLEIQRTEQGDSAMYLCASSFPTSGGPNTGELFFGEGSRLTVL.

This clonotype was found a few times. This chain uses TRBV20-1 with TRBJ2-1, with 13 bases identical to TRBD2. CDR1 and CDR2 from the germline V gene are DFQATT and SNEGSKA (reference sequence). The length of the CDR3 is 15 residues. With 3 bases clipped from V and 5 bases from J, the junction kept 4 bases outside the gene matches. The CDR3 region is CSASWTSGGDNEQFF. CDR3 nucleotide sequence: TGCAGTGCTAGCTGGACTAGCGGGGGAGACAATGAGCAGTTCTTC.

This clonotype occurred a few times. This chain links TRBV2 with TRBJ1-3, with D perhaps TRBD1 (6 bases). CDR1 and CDR2 from the germline V gene are SNHLY and FYNNEI. The CDR3 sequence is 15 residues long. Trimming stripped 3 bases from V and 1 base from J, with 10 bases between. The DNA for the CDR3 is TGTGCCAGCAGTGAGGCCACAGGGTCTGGAAACACCATATATTTT. It is translated as CASSEATGSGNTIYF.

The chain links TRBV9 to TRBJ1-1, with 7 bases matching TRBD1. The CDR3 contains 17 residues. CDR1 is SGDLS, CDR2 YYNGEE, per germline. With V trimmed by 0 bases and J by 0 bases, 8 bases remained unmatched. For the CDR3, the DNA is TGTGCCAGCAGCGTAGGGATACAGGGGATTATGAACACTGAAGCTTTCTTT. Protein: CASSVGIQGIMNTEAFF. Using reference TRBV9 and TRBJ1-1 for the parts outside the CDR3, the full variable domain is DSGVTQTPKHLITATGQRVTLRCSPRSGDLSVYWYQQSLDQGLQFLIQYYNGEERAKGNILERFSAQQFPDLHSELNLSSLELGDSALYFCASSVGIQGIMNTEAFFGQGTRLTVV.

Concerning this clonotype: Here the CDR3 omits its conserved ending phenylalanine or tryptophan, so a read error is the likely source. The DNA is left out, because the CDR3 cannot be placed on it with certainty; the CDR3 is given as TCRdb lists it. The CDR3 spells CASSYSSQPRSI. The V call is TRBV6-2 or TRBV6-3, the J call TRBJ2-5. The germline CDR1 and CDR2 sequences are MNHEY and SVGEGT. The CDR3 region is 12 residues in length, termini included.

This sequence joins TRBV29-1 and TRBJ2-7; 8 bases map to TRBD1. Germline CDR1 is SQVTM and CDR2 is ANQGSEA. The V gene end was trimmed by 3 bases and the J gene end by 2 bases; junction bases not matched to a gene: 3. There are 13 residues in the CDR3. CDR3 protein: CSVEEDRAYEQYF. Here the CDR3 DNA reads TGCAGCGTTGAGGAGGACAGGGCCTACGAGCAGTACTTC.

The chain has TRBV4-1 and TRBJ1-6; D is unclear. Germline-derived CDR1 and CDR2 are MGHRA and YSYEKL. Between the trimmed V and J ends, which lost 0 bases and 7 bases, there was a span of 10 bases. There are 15 residues in the CDR3. The CDR3 is CASSQDPPDNSPLHF. In DNA form, the CDR3 reads TGCGCCAGCAGCCAAGATCCGCCGGACAATTCACCCCTCCACTTT.

This clonotype was observed at least ten times. The V gene is TRBV6-1, the J gene TRBJ2-1; tentatively, D is TRBD2 (7 bases). This CDR3 region has 14 residues. The V gene's germline CDR1 is MNHNS and CDR2 SASEGT. V dropped 8 bases and J dropped 10 bases, with 21 bases sitting between them. CDR3 in amino acids: CASGRGGGANEQFF. DNA of the CDR3: TGTGCCAGCGGCCGGGGAGGGGGGGCGAACGAGCAGTTCTTC.

A few counts support this clonotype. CDR3 region: CASTPWENANTGELFF. As DNA, the CDR3 is TGTGCCAGTACCCCTTGGGAGAACGCAAACACCGGGGAGCTGTTTTTT. This chain joins TRBV19 and TRBJ2-2; D is possibly TRBD2 (5 bases). V was pared by 7 bases and J by 2 bases, with 17 bases between. The CDR3 contains 16 residues. CDR1 is LNHDA, CDR2 SQIVND, per germline (reference sequence).

This clonotype occurred a few times. The chain combines TRBV14 with TRBJ1-1, with 8 positions matching TRBD1. The CDR3 length is 16 residues. Germline CDR1 SGHDN, CDR2 FVKESK. Unmatched junction bases numbered 4, after V lost 0 bases and J lost 1 base. CDR3 sequence (DNA): TGTGCCAGCAGCCAAGACCAGGGGGCCCCGAACACTGAAGCTTTCTTT. This translates into CASSQDQGAPNTEAFF.

The genes are TRBV27 and TRBJ2-7; perhaps TRBD1 as D (5 bases). This CDR3 is built from 16 residues. Germline CDR1 MNHEY, CDR2 SMNVEV (reference sequence). V lost 0 bases to trimming and J lost 5 bases, with 17 bases between them. Here the CDR3 DNA reads TGTGCCAGCAGTTTATCGGTGCAGGGATTATTGCACGAGCAGTACTTC. Residues: CASSLSVQGLLHEQYF.

This clonotype was seen more than once but under ten times. The rearrangement joins TRBV27 to TRBJ2-5; D tentatively fits TRBD1 or TRBD2 (7 bases each). The CDR3 runs 17 residues. Trimming cost V 5 bases and J 2 bases, with 21 bases left between them. Germline CDR1 is MNHEY and CDR2 is SMNVEV (reference sequence). CDR3 sequence (DNA): TGTGCCAGCAGTGCCCGGGGGGAGGGGGCCGTTCAAGAGACCCAGTACTTC. Translating it yields CASSARGEGAVQETQYF.

This clonotype was detected only a few times. The J gene is TRBJ1-5, the V gene TRBV28, with 7 bases matching TRBD1. Germline-derived CDR1 and CDR2 are MDHEN and SYDVKM. The CDR3 loop spans 16 amino acids. V gave up 5 bases and J gave up 5 bases; unmatched junction bases: 12. The CDR3, as DNA: TGTGCCAGCAGTATACAATCGGGACAGAATCATCAGCCCCAGCATTTT. Translated, it gives CASSIQSGQNHQPQHF.

The V call is TRBV28, the J call TRBJ1-1; D uncertain. This CDR3 is built from 14 residues. Germline V lookup: CDR1 MDHEN, CDR2 SYDVKM. V lost 0 bases, J lost 2 bases, and 7 bases lay in between. CDR3 DNA: TGTGCCAGCAGTTTATGGGGCACCAACACTGAAGCTTTCTTT. Its protein is CASSLWGTNTEAFF.

This clonotype appeared many times. This sequence joins TRBV7-9 and TRBJ1-1; no reliable D call. The germline V gene encodes CDR1 SEHNR and CDR2 FQNEAQ (reference sequence). The V gene lost 2 bases and the J gene lost 5 bases, with 9 bases spanning the gap. This CDR3 has 13 amino acids. CDR3 sequence: CASSLNEGTEAFF. The CDR3 bases are TGTGCCAGCAGCTTAAATGAAGGAACTGAAGCTTTCTTT.

The V gene is TRBV11-2, the J gene TRBJ2-3; no firm D call. The germline CDR1 and CDR2 sequences are SGHAT and FQNNGV. The V and J ends lost 5 bases and 6 bases respectively, with 15 bases between them. CDR3 length: 14 amino acids. The chain's CDR3 is CASSTAGYTDTQYF. The CDR3 DNA follows: TGTGCCAGCAGCACCGCAGGATATACGGATACGCAGTATTTT.

Of note for this clonotype: This could be a read error, since a much larger clone is one nucleotide away. The CDR3, as DNA: TGTACCAGCAGCTATGGGTGGGGGCCATACAATGAGCAGTTCTTC. Translation: CTSSYGWGPYNEQFF. V usage is TRBV11-2 and J usage is TRBJ2-1; possibly TRBD1 for D (6 bases). The germline V gene has CDR1 SGHAT and CDR2 FQNNGV. CDR3 length: 15 amino acids.